The clone carrying this TCR beta chain was observed a handful of times. These data belong to a study of OX40 agonist ivuxolimab in advanced cancers. Whole-study context: While on treatment, patients had intravenous ivuxolimab at 0.01 to 10 mg/kg every 2 weeks.

This table comes from immunoSEQ multiplex PCR, and its TCRdb copy is limited to in-frame clones, with some not included. The sample includes 50,000 or so clones, around 77% of them seen just once. With V trimmed by 6 bases and J by 1 base, 7 bases remained unmatched. The length of the CDR3 is 17 residues. The germline gives CDR1 SNHLY, CDR2 FYNNEI. The sequence was collected from an adult with an advanced solid tumor such as melanoma, head and neck, liver or kidney cancer. This chain connects TRBV2 to TRBJ2-1; 12 nucleotides match TRBD2. The specimen comprised CD4+ or CD8+ T cells sorted from blood, sampled in a trial of the OX40 agonist ivuxolimab. CDR3 in amino acids: CASRTRTSGTSYNEQFF. CDR3 coding DNA: TGTGCCAGCAGAACCCGGACTAGCGGGACGTCCTACAATGAGCAGTTCTTC.